This passage covers 21 T cell receptor beta chains from one sample sequenced in a study of blood T cell repertoires in COVID-19. Clones were sequenced by immunoSEQ multiplex PCR, and TCRdb holds only the in-frame ones, with some missing. The repertoire holds about 340,000 clones, with around 82% as singletons. The sample consisted of peripheral blood. The receptors come from a young man with active or convalescent COVID-19.

The genes are TRBV9 and TRBJ1-6; no clear D. The CDR3 contains 17 residues. Trimming removed 3 bases at V and 0 bases at J, with 13 bases between. Per the germline V gene, CDR1 is SGDLS and CDR2 is YYNGEE. CDR3 protein: CASSAWTGSSYNSPLHF. The DNA for the CDR3 is TGTGCCAGCAGCGCCTGGACGGGAAGCTCCTATAATTCACCCCTCCACTTT.

This chain uses TRBV5-1 with TRBJ2-1; 9 bases fit TRBD2. CDR1 is SGHRS, CDR2 YFSETQ, per germline. V lost 4 bases to trimming and J lost 10 bases; unmatched junction nucleotides: 6. The CDR3 is 13 amino acids. CDR3 sequence (DNA): TGCGCCAGCAGCAGAGCGGGAGGTAGGGAGCAGTTCTTC. Encoded protein: CASSRAGGREQFF.

DNA of the CDR3: TGTGCCAGCAGTTTAACCGGGACAGGTACTCGAAACACCATATATTTT. Translation gives CASSLTGTGTRNTIYF. The rearrangement joins TRBV28 to TRBJ1-3, with 8 bases that match TRBD1. The germline CDR1 and CDR2 sequences are MDHEN and SYDVKM. The CDR3 is 16 residues long. Trimming cost V 2 bases and J 5 bases; bases outside gene matches: 8.

The chain has TRBV4-3 and TRBJ1-6; D is ambiguous. V lost 0 bases and J 10 bases, leaving 16 bases between the germline ends. The CDR3 runs to 16 residues. Germline V lookup: CDR1 LGHNA, CDR2 YSLEER. The chain's CDR3 is CASSQEVRPGGSPLHF. CDR3 sequence (DNA): TGCGCCAGCAGCCAAGAGGTCCGCCCGGGTGGATCACCCCTCCACTTT.

In DNA, the CDR3 is TGTGCCAGCAGTTCCCCCGGGAGACCCTACGAGCAGTACTTC. This translates into CASSSPGRPYEQYF. This rearrangement joins TRBV6-5 to TRBJ2-7; possibly TRBD2 for D (6 bases). V lost 4 bases, J lost 2 bases, and 12 bases lay in between. CDR3 length: 14 residues. CDR1 and CDR2 from the germline V gene are MNHEY and SVGAGI.

This CDR3 reads CASSSVRRDRDEKLFF. In DNA form, the CDR3 reads TGTGCCAGCAGCAGCGTGCGCCGGGACAGGGATGAAAAACTGTTTTTT. The V and J genes are TRBV21-1 and TRBJ1-4; the table's D gene call, TRBD1, was not cross checked with the DNA. TRBV21-1 is termed a pseudogene. The CDR3 is 16 residues long.

This clone was seen more than once but under ten times. The chain recombines TRBV11-1 with TRBJ2-1; TRBD2 might be the D (6 bases). The CDR3 contains 15 residues. V gave up 3 bases and J gave up 7 bases, with 16 bases separating them. The V gene's germline CDR1 is SGHAT and CDR2 FQDESV (reference sequence). The CDR3 DNA sequence: TGTGCCAGCAGCTTGGAGGGTGGCAGGGTGAATGAGCAGTTCTTC. Translated: CASSLEGGRVNEQFF.

CDR3: CASSVLQTNEKLFF. The CDR3 DNA follows: TGTGCCAGTTCTGTTTTGCAGACTAATGAAAAACTGTTTTTT. J is TRBJ1-4 and V is TRBV19; D unclear. Trimming left V 8 bases short and J 2 bases short, with 12 bases between. This CDR3 region has 14 residues. Germline V lookup: CDR1 LNHDA, CDR2 SQIVND (reference sequence).

The rearrangement uses TRBV27 and TRBJ2-3; no firm D call. V was trimmed by 5 bases and J by 0 bases, leaving 12 bases between them. Germline CDR1 reads MNHEY; CDR2 reads SMNVEV (reference sequence). The CDR3 consists of 15 residues. The CDR3 sequence is CASSRIPTSTDTQYF. CDR3 coding DNA: TGTGCCAGCAGTCGAATACCCACTAGCACAGATACGCAGTATTTT.

The chain combines TRBV4-3 with TRBJ2-4; D gene unclear. Germline CDR1 reads LGHNA; CDR2 reads YSLEER. V was pared by 1 base and J by 0 bases, with 7 bases between. The CDR3 extends over 15 amino acids. The DNA for the CDR3 is TGCGCCAGCAGCCAAGGCTACGTAGCCAAAAACATTCAGTACTTC. Amino acid sequence: CASSQGYVAKNIQYF.

This sequence joins TRBV5-1 and TRBJ2-3; TRBD1 matches at 8 bases. The CDR3 totals 18 residues. Trimming removed 2 bases from V and 4 bases from J; junction bases left unmatched: 15. Germline loops: CDR1 SGHRS, CDR2 YFSETQ. The CDR3 DNA is TGCGCCAGCAGCTTAACGCTGACAGGGGTCATATCGTCAGATACGCAGTATTTT. It specifies CASSLTLTGVISSDTQYF.

The chain uses TRBV6-6 and TRBJ2-1, with 12 bases lining up with TRBD2. CDR3 length: 18 amino acids. From germline, CDR1 is MNHNY and CDR2 SVGAGI (reference sequence). Trimming removed 5 bases from V and 4 bases from J; junction bases left unmatched: 12. The chain's CDR3 is CASSRAPPLAGGYNEQFF. Written as DNA, the CDR3 is TGTGCCAGCAGTCGCGCCCCACCTCTAGCGGGGGGGTACAATGAGCAGTTCTTC.

The CDR3 DNA reads as TGTGCCTGGAGTGAGGAGACCTCGCGCTACGAGCAGTACTTC. This codes for CAWSEETSRYEQYF. The V and J genes are TRBV30 and TRBJ2-7; D remains ambiguous. Per the germline V gene, CDR1 is GTSNPN and CDR2 is SVGIG (reference sequence). Trimming cost V 1 base and J 3 bases, with 13 bases left between them. The CDR3 spans 14 residues.

The J gene is TRBJ2-7, the V gene TRBV6-5; tentative D call: TRBD2 (6 bases). Trimming cost V 6 bases and J 6 bases, with 9 bases left between them. Germline V gives CDR1 MNHEY, CDR2 SVGAGI. The CDR3 runs to 11 residues. Here the CDR3 reads CASSLGSEQYF. CDR3 sequence (DNA): TGTGCCAGCAGCCTCGGGAGCGAGCAGTACTTC.

This sequence joins TRBV5-1 and TRBJ2-3, with 10 bases that match TRBD1. Trimming cost V 2 bases and J 5 bases; bases outside gene matches: 2. The germline V gene has CDR1 SGHRS and CDR2 YFSETQ. The CDR3 is made up of 14 amino acids. CDR3 region: CASSFGQGGDTQYF. The CDR3 region has the DNA TGCGCCAGCAGCTTTGGACAGGGGGGAGATACGCAGTATTTT.

The gene calls are TRBV21-1 and TRBJ2-5; the D call of TRBD1 is as the table states it, not checked on the DNA. TRBV21-1 is given as a pseudogene. The CDR3 consists of 16 residues. The CDR3, as DNA: TGTGCCAGCAGCAAAGCATCGGGACAGGCCCAAGAGACCCAGTACTTC. Protein product: CASSKASGQAQETQYF.

The V gene is TRBV27, the J gene TRBJ2-7; D is perhaps TRBD1 (5 bases). CDR1 MNHEY and CDR2 SMNVEV come from the germline V gene (reference sequence). Trimming left V 5 bases short and J 2 bases short, with 10 bases between. CDR3 length equals 13 residues. The CDR3 DNA follows: TGTGCCAGCAGTCCCCAGGGTCCCTACGAGCAGTACTTC. Its protein is CASSPQGPYEQYF.

The V and J genes are TRBV15 and TRBJ1-4, with TRBD1 matching over 11 bases. The V gene end was trimmed by 5 bases and the J gene end by 7 bases; junction bases not matched to a gene: 12. Germline CDR1 is LNHNV and CDR2 is YYDKDF (reference sequence). The CDR3 totals 17 residues. The CDR3: CATSLKEGQGGSEKLFF. The CDR3 nucleotides are TGTGCCACCAGCCTCAAGGAGGGACAGGGGGGTAGTGAAAAACTGTTTTTT.

V is TRBV7-9 and J is TRBJ1-1; the D gene is possibly TRBD1 (6 bases). Trimming left V 3 bases short and J 0 bases short, with 14 bases between. This CDR3 contains 16 residues. In germline, CDR1 is SEHNR, CDR2 FQNEAQ (reference sequence). CDR3 loop: CASSLPRTALNTEAFF. The CDR3 DNA reads as TGTGCCAGCAGCTTGCCACGGACAGCTTTGAACACTGAAGCTTTCTTT.

This rearrangement joins TRBV7-6 to TRBJ1-2; 7 bases match TRBD1. This CDR3 spans 14 amino acids. From germline, CDR1 is SGHVS and CDR2 FNYEAQ. V lost 6 bases and J lost 8; bases outside the gene matches: 12. The CDR3 region has the DNA TGTGCCAGCAGACCCGCCGGACAGGCCTCCGGCTACACCTTC. This codes for CASRPAGQASGYTF.

The chain employs TRBV5-1 and TRBJ1-1; 8 bases agree with TRBD1. CDR3 length: 15 residues. Germline values: CDR1 SGHRS, CDR2 YFSETQ. The junction had 5 bases not matched to a gene; V was cut back by 0 bases and J by 4 bases. CDR3 nucleotide sequence: TGCGCCAGCAGCTTGGGCACAGGGGGTGCCACTGAAGCTTTCTTT. Amino acid sequence: CASSLGTGGATEAFF.